The clone carrying this T cell receptor beta chain occurred once. The table came from immunoSEQ multiplex PCR; TCRdb's copy has only in-frame clones and leaves some out. Of some 260,000 clones in the sample, 88% were seen once. These data belong to a study of blood T cell repertoires in COVID-19. Recruited during active infection, patients (from Seattle) were subsequently followed longitudinally. CDR3 length: 15 amino acids. V lost 5 bases and J lost 6; bases outside the gene matches: 13. CDR1 and CDR2 from the germline V gene are KGHSH and LQKENI. The chain joins TRBV18 to TRBJ2-7, with 7 bases identical to TRBD1. Sequencing was done on a sample of peripheral blood. This sequence was found in a woman between 70 and 85 years old with COVID-19, enrolled during active disease. CDR3 nucleotides: TGTGCCAGCTCATCTAGACAGGGTTTGCCTGGCGAGCAGTACTTC. Translating it yields CASSSRQGLPGEQYF.